The entry that follows covers one T cell receptor beta chain sequence. Its specificity is not known. With 2 bases removed from V and 1 base from J, the gap between germline ends came to 14 bases. The germline CDR1 and CDR2 sequences are SEHNR and FQNEAQ (reference sequence). CDR3 length: 16 residues. The sample belongs to a study of T cell responses to AZD1222 COVID-19 vaccine. Study observations and caveats: At baseline, seropositivity was found in only a handful of AZD1222 recipients. Every sample of the repertoires postdated the peak T cell response. Females outnumbered males among donors, who were mostly white British; clonal diversity was possibly underestimated. Spike-specific TCR breadth rose after two AZD1222 doses, and depth rose as well.

TCRdb's table, derived via immunoSEQ multiplex PCR, lists solely in-frame clones and lacks some. In the table there are about 150,000 clones, approximately 91% of which are singletons. The sample consisted of peripheral blood, taken 28 days after the second AZD1222 dose. V usage is TRBV7-9 and J usage is TRBJ1-1; D might be TRBD1 (5 bases). The source is an adult who received the AZD1222 COVID-19 vaccine. In nucleotides, the CDR3 is TGTGCCAGCAGCTTAAGGCGGGGCCTTTGGAACACTGAAGCTTTCTTT. Translation gives CASSLRRGLWNTEAFF. The whole variable domain, filled in from reference TRBV7-9 and TRBJ1-1, reads DTGVSQNPRHKITKRGQNVTFRCDPISEHNRLYWYRQTLGQGPEFLTYFQNEAQLEKSRLLSDRFSAERPKGSFSTLEIQRTEQGDSAMYLCASSLRRGLWNTEAFFGQGTRLTVV.